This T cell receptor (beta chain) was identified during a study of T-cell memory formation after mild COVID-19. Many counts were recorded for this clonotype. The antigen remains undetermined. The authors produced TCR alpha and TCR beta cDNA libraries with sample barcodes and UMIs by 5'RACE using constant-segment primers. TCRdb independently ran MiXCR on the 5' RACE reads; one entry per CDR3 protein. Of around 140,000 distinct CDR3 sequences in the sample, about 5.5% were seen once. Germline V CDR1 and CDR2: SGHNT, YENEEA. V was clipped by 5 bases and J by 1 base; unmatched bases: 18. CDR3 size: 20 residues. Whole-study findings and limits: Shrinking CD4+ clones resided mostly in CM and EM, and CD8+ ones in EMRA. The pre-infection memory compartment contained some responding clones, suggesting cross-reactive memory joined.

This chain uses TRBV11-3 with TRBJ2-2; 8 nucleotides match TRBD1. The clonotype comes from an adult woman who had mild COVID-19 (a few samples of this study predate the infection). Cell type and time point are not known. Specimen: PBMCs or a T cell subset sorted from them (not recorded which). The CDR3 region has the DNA TGTGCCAGCAGCCGTTCCGGACAGGGCCTTCTTAGCGGGAACACCGGGGAGCTGTTTTTT. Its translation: CASSRSGQGLLSGNTGELFF.